These 19 T cell receptor beta chains share one sample of origin, sequenced in a study of cytomegalovirus exposure and HLA in healthy donors (dated by TCRdb to 2015 to 2018). Libraries were made using the immunoSEQ multiplex PCR assay. For the multiplex PCR, a mixture combining 60 forward primers for TCR Vbeta segments and 13 reverse primers for TCR Jbeta segments was used. The table was pulled from immuneACCESS by TCRdb, which kept in-frame rearrangements only. Such tables lose some clones; where checked, under half of the loss comes from unresolved V genes, and the rest has no known cause. This sample lists some 89,000 clones; around 73% were detected once. Jointly, the top ten make up roughly 4.3% of the sample. Material: PBMCs. The receptors here all came from a woman aged 40-49 years in good health and CMV-seropositive.

The gene calls are TRBV6-1 and TRBJ2-3, with a weak D call TRBD2 (6 bases). This CDR3 contains 15 residues. Germline CDR1 reads MNHNS; CDR2 reads SASEGT. The V end was cut by 1 base, the J end by 1 base, with 9 bases between. CDR3 coding DNA: TGTGCCAGCAGTGAAGTGGCTAGCGGCACAGATACGCAGTATTTT. Protein sequence: CASSEVASGTDTQYF.

V usage is TRBV27 and J usage is TRBJ2-7; D is uncertain. This CDR3 region has 15 residues. Trimming pared 2 bases from V and 7 bases from J, leaving 18 bases between. CDR1 and CDR2 from the germline V gene are MNHEY and SMNVEV (reference sequence). For the CDR3, the DNA is TGTGCCAGCAGTTTAGCGGCTAGTAACCTACGGGAGCAGTACTTC. Translating gives CASSLAASNLREQYF.

The J gene is TRBJ1-4, the V gene TRBV19; 7 bases align to TRBD1. V was pared by 5 bases and J by 5 bases, with 8 bases of the junction left unmatched. This CDR3 is built from 15 residues. Germline loops: CDR1 LNHDA, CDR2 SQIVND (reference sequence). CDR3 bases: TGTGCCAGTAGTGGCCGGGACAGTCTAAATGAAAAACTGTTTTTT. As protein: CASSGRDSLNEKLFF.

This chain uses TRBV2 with TRBJ1-1; 8 bases match TRBD1. The CDR3 has 14 residues. CDR1 and CDR2 (germline): SNHLY, FYNNEI. V dropped 7 bases and J dropped 7; count of bases not matched to a gene: 11. Here the CDR3 DNA reads TGTGCCAGCAAACCCGGGACAGGACCCCATGAAGCTTTCTTT. This encodes CASKPGTGPHEAFF. The full variable domain, its missing parts supplied by reference TRBV2 and TRBJ1-1, is EPEVTQTPSHQVTQMGQEVILRCVPISNHLYFYWYRQILGQKVEFLVSFYNNEISEKSEIFDDQFSVERPDGSNFTLKIRSTKLEDSAMYFCASKPGTGPHEAFFGQGTRLTVV.

The rearrangement links TRBV6-5 to TRBJ2-1; TRBD2 matches at 9 bases. Germline V gene lookup returns CDR1 MNHEY and CDR2 SVGAGI. CDR3 length equals 15 residues. V lost 5 bases, J lost 4 bases, and 6 bases stayed unmatched. CDR3 in DNA: TGTGCCAGCAGTCGCCGGACTAGCGATTACAATGAGCAGTTCTTC. Its translation: CASSRRTSDYNEQFF.

This clone was seen only once. The CDR3 DNA reads as TGTGCCAGCTCACCACCCGACAGGGGCGCTTCTGGGGAGCTGTTTTTT. Translating it yields CASSPPDRGASGELFF. The chain couples TRBV18 to TRBJ2-2; 8 bases line up with TRBD1. This CDR3 has 16 residues. Germline-derived CDR1 and CDR2 are KGHSH and LQKENI. The V segment lost 0 bases and the J segment 8 bases; nucleotides outside the gene matches: 8.

The chain couples TRBV28 to TRBJ2-7; 8 nucleotides agree with TRBD2. This CDR3 comprises 14 residues. Germline values: CDR1 MDHEN, CDR2 SYDVKM. Losses at the gene ends were 6 bases for V and 7 bases for J; bases not matched to a gene: 11. CDR3 region: CASRFTGRGGEQYF. As DNA, the CDR3 is TGTGCCAGCAGATTCACCGGGCGCGGGGGGGAGCAGTACTTC. The whole variable domain, remainder taken from reference TRBV28 and TRBJ2-7, is DVKVTQSSRYLVKRTGEKVFLECVQDMDHENMFWYRQDPGLGLRLIYFSYDVKMKEKGDIPEGYSVSREKKERFSLILESASTNQTSMYLCASRFTGRGGEQYFGPGTRLTVT.

This rearrangement joins TRBV10-3 to TRBJ2-1; possible D gene TRBD1, 5 bases. CDR1 is ENHRY, CDR2 SYGVKD, per germline. This CDR3 has 13 amino acids. Deletions cut 4 bases from V and 8 bases from J, with 12 bases between. CDR3 DNA sequence: TGTGCCATCAGTGTCCGACAGATTGATGAGCAGTTCTTC. It encodes CAISVRQIDEQFF.

The rearrangement uses TRBV7-6 and TRBJ1-4, with D unclear. The germline V gene encodes CDR1 SGHVS and CDR2 FNYEAQ. Trimming left V 5 bases short and J 0 bases short, with 4 bases between. The CDR3 length is 13 residues. The CDR3 nucleotides are TGTGCCAGCAGCCTAACAACTAATGAAAAACTGTTTTTT. Amino acids: CASSLTTNEKLFF.

The chain couples TRBV4-2 to TRBJ2-7, with D possibly being TRBD2 (5 bases). This CDR3 comprises 15 residues. CDR1 and CDR2 (germline): LGHNA, YNFKEQ. Trimming pared 2 bases from V and 3 bases from J, leaving 14 bases between. The CDR3 protein is CASSQSGETIYEQYF. CDR3 bases: TGTGCCAGCAGCCAATCAGGAGAGACTATCTACGAGCAGTACTTC.

This chain uses TRBV5-1 with TRBJ2-7; possible D gene TRBD2, 5 bases. Germline V gene sequence: CDR1 SGHRS, CDR2 YFSETQ. Trimming removed 6 bases at V and 0 bases at J, with 19 bases between. The CDR3 is 16 residues long. The CDR3 region is CASTYGLPSFSYEQYF. In DNA, the CDR3 is TGCGCCAGCACCTACGGACTGCCCAGCTTCTCCTACGAGCAGTACTTC.

There are a few counts of this clone. The genes are TRBV28 and TRBJ2-7; TRBD2 might be the D (6 bases). V was pared by 4 bases and J by 3 bases, with 13 bases between. There are 14 residues in the CDR3. Germline CDR1 reads MDHEN; CDR2 reads SYDVKM. The DNA of the CDR3 is TGTGCCAGCAGTTCTCCGGGACTTCGCTACGAGCAGTACTTC. Amino acids: CASSSPGLRYEQYF.

The V and J genes are TRBV5-4 and TRBJ1-2, with D unresolved. CDR3 size: 13 residues. In germline, CDR1 is SGHNT, CDR2 YYREEE (reference sequence). Trimming removed 4 bases at V and 1 base at J, with 8 bases between. CDR3 DNA sequence: TGTGCCAGCAGCACGCACAGTAACTATGGCTACACCTTC. It codes for CASSTHSNYGYTF.

This clone was detected only once. The rearrangement links TRBV27 to TRBJ2-1; 7 nucleotides match TRBD2. Per germline, CDR1 MNHEY and CDR2 SMNVEV (reference sequence). The CDR3 contains 12 residues. V trimming: 8 bases; J trimming: 10 bases; junction bases outside the gene matches: 8. CDR3 nucleotide sequence: TGTGCCAGCGGGAGGGCTCTCCGAGAGCAGTTCTTC. It codes for CASGRALREQFF.

In this sample, this clone turned up a few times. The chain links TRBV10-1 to TRBJ1-1; D remains unclear. This CDR3 contains 12 residues. V was clipped by 8 bases and J by 3 bases, with 10 bases between them. Germline V gene sequence: CDR1 WNHNN, CDR2 SYGVQD (reference sequence). This chain's CDR3 is CASRGPDTEAFF. The CDR3 bases are TGCGCCAGCCGAGGTCCGGACACTGAAGCTTTCTTT.

The V gene is TRBV27, the J gene TRBJ2-7, with D possibly being TRBD1 (7 bases). CDR1 is MNHEY and CDR2 is SMNVEV in the germline V gene (reference sequence). V lost 6 bases and J 3 bases, leaving 21 bases between the germline ends. CDR3 length equals 16 residues. The CDR3 protein is CASRQGSSVLVYEQYF. The CDR3 DNA is TGTGCCAGCAGACAGGGGTCTAGCGTACTTGTCTACGAGCAGTACTTC.

The chain uses TRBV12-2 and TRBJ2-7; the table's D call of TRBD2 was not tested on the DNA. TRBV12-2 is described as a pseudogene. The CDR3 contains 13 residues. The CDR3 coding sequence is TGTGCAAGTCGCTTAAGGGAGTTCTACGAGCAGTACTTC. It is translated as CASRLREFYEQYF.

The chain links TRBV6-6 to TRBJ2-7, with 8 positions matching TRBD1. Germline assignment: CDR1 MNHNY and CDR2 SVGAGI (reference sequence). V lost 7 bases to trimming and J lost 4 bases; unmatched junction nucleotides: 9. The CDR3 totals 14 residues. The CDR3 loop is CASTTGGVPYEQYF. CDR3 coding DNA: TGTGCCAGCACCACAGGGGGAGTCCCTTACGAGCAGTACTTC.

The chain links TRBV4-2 to TRBJ2-1, with 10 bases that match TRBD2. The CDR3 has 17 residues. The ends lost 2 bases at V and 0 bases at J; junction bases unmatched: 4. Germline V lookup: CDR1 LGHNA, CDR2 YNFKEQ. Here the CDR3 reads CASSQRTSGNSYNEQFF. CDR3 DNA sequence: TGTGCCAGCAGCCAAAGGACTAGCGGTAACTCCTACAATGAGCAGTTCTTC.